Presented here are 18 T cell receptor beta chains from one specimen sequenced in a study of beta chain features in type 1 diabetes. The investigators reverse transcribed all of the isolated RNA, so they sequenced expressed TCRB transcripts. Repertoires were generated with immunoSEQ multiplex PCR, while TCRdb's copy carries only in-frame clones and drops some. The sample lists 850,000 to 900,000 clones, roughly a sixth occurring once. Specimen: naive CD4+ T cells from blood. The receptors here all came from a woman between 18 and 29 years old in good health.

The chain employs TRBV6-5 and TRBJ2-7, with 7 nucleotides matching TRBD1. Germline-derived CDR1 and CDR2 are MNHEY and SVGAGI. V gave up 0 bases and J gave up 6 bases; unmatched junction bases: 11. This CDR3 region has 16 residues. The CDR3 protein is CASSYSGPTGVGEQYF. DNA for the CDR3: TGTGCCAGCAGTTACTCTGGTCCCACAGGGGTTGGCGAGCAGTACTTC.

V is TRBV7-2 and J is TRBJ1-2; no clear D. Germline V gene data show CDR1 as SGHTA and CDR2 as FQGNSA. The CDR3 is 15 residues long. The ends were cut back, 0 bases at V and 4 bases at J, with 12 bases in the middle. The CDR3 reads CASSLAPQTTYGYTF. CDR3 sequence (DNA): TGTGCCAGCAGCTTAGCACCACAGACTACCTATGGCTACACCTTC.

The chain employs TRBV28 and TRBJ1-5, with 7 positions matching TRBD1. Unmatched junction bases numbered 7, after V lost 6 bases and J lost 2 bases. There are 15 residues in the CDR3. The germline V gene encodes CDR1 MDHEN and CDR2 SYDVKM. The CDR3 loop is CASRRQGSGNQPQHF. CDR3 nucleotide sequence: TGTGCCAGCAGGAGACAGGGTTCCGGCAATCAGCCCCAGCATTTT.

A few counts support this clone. The V call is TRBV19, the J call TRBJ1-1; 7 bases are a match to TRBD1. V dropped 10 bases and J dropped 2; count of bases not matched to a gene: 7. Germline lookup yields CDR1 LNHDA and CDR2 SQIVND (reference sequence). There are 13 residues in the CDR3. CDR3 in DNA: TGTGCCACCGTAGACAGGGCTAACACTGAAGCTTTCTTT. It is translated as CATVDRANTEAFF.

The gene calls are TRBV15 and TRBJ2-1, with TRBD2 matching over 7 bases. The CDR3 extends over 14 amino acids. The J segment lost 9 bases and the V segment lost 2 bases, leaving 7 bases of the junction unmatched. The V gene's germline CDR1 is LNHNV and CDR2 YYDKDF (reference sequence). CDR3: CATSRNSGWSEQFF. Written as DNA, the CDR3 is TGTGCCACCAGCAGAAATAGCGGGTGGAGTGAGCAGTTCTTC. Supplemented by reference TRBV15 and TRBJ2-1, the full variable domain reads DAMVIQNPRYQVTQFGKPVTLSCSQTLNHNVMYWYQQKSSQAPKLLFHYYDKDFNNEADTPDNFQSRRPNTSFCFLDIRSPGLGDTAMYLCATSRNSGWSEQFFGPGTRLTVL.

This clone occurred a few times. This chain uses TRBV28 with TRBJ2-4, with 12 bases lining up with TRBD2. Per the germline V gene, CDR1 is MDHEN and CDR2 is SYDVKM. This CDR3 comprises 17 residues. The J segment lost 2 bases and the V segment lost 0 bases, leaving 2 bases of the junction unmatched. The CDR3 is CASSLWLAGGTKNIQYF. The CDR3 DNA sequence: TGTGCCAGCAGTTTATGGCTAGCGGGAGGGACCAAAAACATTCAGTACTTC.

The chain is built from TRBV21-1 and TRBJ2-3; TRBD2 is the table's D call, not checked against the DNA. TRBV21-1 is reported as a pseudogene. The CDR3 is 14 residues long. The CDR3 protein is CARSGIWCTDTQYF. The CDR3, as DNA: TGTGCCAGATCCGGGATTTGGTGCACAGATACGCAGTATTTT.

The chain joins TRBV7-9 to TRBJ1-1; weak D call: TRBD1 (6 bases). Germline CDR1 SEHNR, CDR2 FQNEAQ (reference sequence). The CDR3 extends over 15 amino acids. V lost 1 base to trimming and J lost 0 bases, with 9 bases between them. CDR3 sequence (DNA): TGTGCCAGCAGCTTAGGGGGACATCTGAACACTGAAGCTTTCTTT. Translating it yields CASSLGGHLNTEAFF.

This chain connects TRBV21-1 to TRBJ2-2; no DNA check was done on the table's D call, TRBD2. TRBV21-1 is designated a pseudogene. The length of the CDR3 is 20 residues. The CDR3 DNA sequence: TGTGCCAGCAGCAAAGTAACTAGCGGGATGCCGATTCCGAACACCGGGGAGCTGTTTTTT. Its translation is CASSKVTSGMPIPNTGELFF.

The rearrangement uses TRBV11-1 and TRBJ2-1; a possible D gene is TRBD2 (6 bases). Germline CDR1 is SGHAT and CDR2 is FQDESV (reference sequence). Trimming took off 5 bases at V and 5 bases at J, with 16 bases between the two ends. The CDR3 has 15 amino acids. CDR3 region: CASSVLGRLDNEQFF. CDR3 nucleotide sequence: TGTGCCAGCAGCGTGCTAGGGAGACTAGACAATGAGCAGTTCTTC.

This clone has just a few counts. The chain joins TRBV4-2 to TRBJ1-1; no clear D. In germline, CDR1 is LGHNA, CDR2 YNFKEQ. The CDR3 length is 15 residues. V was clipped by 0 bases and J by 1 base, with 9 bases between them. The CDR3 loop reads CASSQDPLTNTEAFF. CDR3 nucleotides: TGTGCCAGCAGCCAAGATCCGCTTACGAACACTGAAGCTTTCTTT.

This clone was detected a few times. The V gene is TRBV28, the J gene TRBJ2-3; D remains ambiguous. V shed 9 bases and J shed 3 bases, with 13 bases lying between them. The CDR3 runs to 13 residues. Germline V gene sequence: CDR1 MDHEN, CDR2 SYDVKM. The CDR3 reads CASHTYQTDTQYF. The CDR3 DNA sequence: TGTGCCAGTCATACGTACCAAACAGATACGCAGTATTTT.

This clone turned up a few times. The chain uses TRBV15 and TRBJ2-3; D ambiguous. This CDR3 has 14 amino acids. The germline V and J ends were trimmed by 0 bases and 2 bases, with 6 bases remaining between them. The germline V gene has CDR1 LNHNV and CDR2 YYDKDF (reference sequence). CDR3 region: CATSRDRVTDTQYF. The CDR3, as DNA: TGTGCCACCAGCAGAGACCGGGTCACAGATACGCAGTATTTT. The full variable domain, with the rest looked up from reference TRBV15 and TRBJ2-3, is DAMVIQNPRYQVTQFGKPVTLSCSQTLNHNVMYWYQQKSSQAPKLLFHYYDKDFNNEADTPDNFQSRRPNTSFCFLDIRSPGLGDTAMYLCATSRDRVTDTQYFGPGTRLTVL.

The chain carries TRBV2 and TRBJ2-3; TRBD1 might be the D (5 bases). The germline CDR1 and CDR2 sequences are SNHLY and FYNNEI. This CDR3 region has 14 residues. With 5 bases removed from V and 6 bases from J, the gap between germline ends came to 15 bases. The CDR3 protein is CASSIFQGSDTQYF. For the CDR3, the DNA is TGTGCCAGCAGTATATTTCAGGGCTCGGATACGCAGTATTTT.

This clone has only a few counts. The V gene is TRBV28, the J gene TRBJ2-5; 8 nucleotides match TRBD1. CDR3 length equals 15 residues. Unmatched junction bases numbered 7, after V lost 5 bases and J lost 2 bases. Germline V gene sequence: CDR1 MDHEN, CDR2 SYDVKM. The CDR3 DNA follows: TGTGCCAGCAGTCAAGACAGGGGCGAACAAGAGACCCAGTACTTC. Protein sequence: CASSQDRGEQETQYF.

The chain links TRBV18 to TRBJ2-5, with 7 bases matching TRBD1. Germline assignment: CDR1 KGHSH and CDR2 LQKENI. The CDR3 loop spans 13 amino acids. J gave up 3 bases and V 4 bases, and 2 bases lay outside the gene matches. The CDR3 DNA follows: TGTGCCAGCTCACTCGGGACAGAAGAGACCCAGTACTTC. This gives the protein CASSLGTEETQYF.

This clone was counted a few times. The V gene is TRBV2, the J gene TRBJ2-1, with D hard to call. Trimming removed 8 bases at V and 4 bases at J, with 21 bases between. Germline V gene data show CDR1 as SNHLY and CDR2 as FYNNEI. The length of the CDR3 is 16 residues. CDR3 in amino acids: CASGEPTFPPYNEQFF. CDR3 sequence (DNA): TGTGCCAGCGGGGAACCTACCTTCCCACCATACAATGAGCAGTTCTTC. The complete variable domain, with remaining parts taken from reference TRBV2 and TRBJ2-1, reads EPEVTQTPSHQVTQMGQEVILRCVPISNHLYFYWYRQILGQKVEFLVSFYNNEISEKSEIFDDQFSVERPDGSNFTLKIRSTKLEDSAMYFCASGEPTFPPYNEQFFGPGTRLTVL.

The J gene is TRBJ2-3, the V gene TRBV14; TRBD1 aligns across 8 bases. Unmatched junction bases numbered 8, after V lost 1 base and J lost 8 bases. CDR1 and CDR2 from the germline V gene are SGHDN and FVKESK. This CDR3 is 15 amino acids long. This CDR3 reads CASSQAQQGAITQYF. CDR3 coding DNA: TGTGCCAGCAGCCAAGCGCAGCAGGGGGCTATTACGCAGTATTTT.